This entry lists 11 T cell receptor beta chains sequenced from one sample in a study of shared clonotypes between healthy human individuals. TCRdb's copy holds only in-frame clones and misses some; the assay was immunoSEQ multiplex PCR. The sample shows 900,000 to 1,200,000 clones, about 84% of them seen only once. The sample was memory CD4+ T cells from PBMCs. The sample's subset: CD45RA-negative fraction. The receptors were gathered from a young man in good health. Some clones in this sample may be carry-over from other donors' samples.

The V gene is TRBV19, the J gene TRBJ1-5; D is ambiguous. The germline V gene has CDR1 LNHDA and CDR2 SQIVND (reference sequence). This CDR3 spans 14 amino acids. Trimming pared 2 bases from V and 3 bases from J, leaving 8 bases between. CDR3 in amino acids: CASSISPSNQPQHF. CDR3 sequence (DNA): TGTGCCAGTAGTATATCCCCTTCCAATCAGCCCCAGCATTTT.

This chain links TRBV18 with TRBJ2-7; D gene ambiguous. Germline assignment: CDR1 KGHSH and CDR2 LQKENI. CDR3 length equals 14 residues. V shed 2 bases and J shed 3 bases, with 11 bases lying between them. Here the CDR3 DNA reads TGTGCCAGCTCACCAGTCACGCCAATCTACGAGCAGTACTTC. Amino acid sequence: CASSPVTPIYEQYF. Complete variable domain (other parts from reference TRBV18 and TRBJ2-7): NAGVMQNPRHLVRRRGQEARLRCSPMKGHSHVYWYRQLPEEGLKFMVYLQKENIIDESGMPKERFSAEFPKEGPSILRIQQVVRGDSAAYFCASSPVTPIYEQYFGPGTRLTVT.

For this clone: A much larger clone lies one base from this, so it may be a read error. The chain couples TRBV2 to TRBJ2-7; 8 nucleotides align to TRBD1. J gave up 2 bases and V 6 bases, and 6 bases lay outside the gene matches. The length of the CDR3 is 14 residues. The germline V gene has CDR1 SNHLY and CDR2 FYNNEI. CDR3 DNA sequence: TGTGCCAGCAGGGCCGGGACAGGTACCTACGAGCAGTACTTC. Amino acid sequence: CASRAGTGTYEQYF.

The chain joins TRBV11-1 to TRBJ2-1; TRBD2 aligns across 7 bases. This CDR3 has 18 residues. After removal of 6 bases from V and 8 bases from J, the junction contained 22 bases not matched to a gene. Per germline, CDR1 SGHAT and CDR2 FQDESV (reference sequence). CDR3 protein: CASRKRGGGTSGIYEQFF. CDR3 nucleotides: TGTGCCAGCAGAAAACGGGGTGGCGGGACCAGCGGGATCTATGAGCAGTTCTTC.

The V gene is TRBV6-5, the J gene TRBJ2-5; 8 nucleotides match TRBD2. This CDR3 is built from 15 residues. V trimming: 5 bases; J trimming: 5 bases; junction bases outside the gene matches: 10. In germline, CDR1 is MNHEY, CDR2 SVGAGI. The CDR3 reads CASSPSRGGTETQYF. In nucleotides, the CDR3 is TGTGCCAGCAGTCCCTCCCGGGGGGGTACGGAGACCCAGTACTTC.

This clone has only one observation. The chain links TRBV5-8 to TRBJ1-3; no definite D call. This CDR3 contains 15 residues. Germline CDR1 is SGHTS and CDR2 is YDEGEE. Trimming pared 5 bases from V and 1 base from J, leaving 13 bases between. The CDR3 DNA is TGTGCCAGCAGAGAACCCGGACGGTCTGGAAACACCATATATTTT. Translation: CASREPGRSGNTIYF.

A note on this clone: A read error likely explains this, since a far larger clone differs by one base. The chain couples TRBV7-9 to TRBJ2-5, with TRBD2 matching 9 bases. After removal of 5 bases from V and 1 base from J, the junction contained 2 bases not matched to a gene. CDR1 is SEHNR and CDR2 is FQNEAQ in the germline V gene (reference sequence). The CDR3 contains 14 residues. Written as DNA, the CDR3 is TGTGCCAGCAGCATGGGACTAGCCCAAGAGACCCAGTACTTC. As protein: CASSMGLAQETQYF.

CDR3 sequence (DNA): TGTGCCAGCAGCTTATATGCTGAAGCTTTCTTT. It encodes CASSLYAEAFF. V gene TRBV7-9 combines with J gene TRBJ1-1; D is unclear. Germline V gene data show CDR1 as SEHNR and CDR2 as FQNEAQ (reference sequence). Trimming took off 2 bases at V and 6 bases at J, with 4 bases between the two ends. The CDR3 sequence is 11 residues long.

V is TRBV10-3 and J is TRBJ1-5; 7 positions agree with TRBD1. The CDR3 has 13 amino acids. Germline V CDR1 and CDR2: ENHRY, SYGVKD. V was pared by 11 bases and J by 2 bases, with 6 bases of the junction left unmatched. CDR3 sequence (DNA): TGTGCCGTCCAGGGGGGGGGCAATCAGCCCCAGCATTTT. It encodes CAVQGGGNQPQHF.

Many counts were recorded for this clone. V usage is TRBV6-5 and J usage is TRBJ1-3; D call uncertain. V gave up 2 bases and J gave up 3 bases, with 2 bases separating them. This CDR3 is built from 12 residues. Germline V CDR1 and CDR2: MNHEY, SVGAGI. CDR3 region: CASSYNGNTIYF. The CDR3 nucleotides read TGTGCCAGCAGTTACAATGGAAACACCATATATTTT.

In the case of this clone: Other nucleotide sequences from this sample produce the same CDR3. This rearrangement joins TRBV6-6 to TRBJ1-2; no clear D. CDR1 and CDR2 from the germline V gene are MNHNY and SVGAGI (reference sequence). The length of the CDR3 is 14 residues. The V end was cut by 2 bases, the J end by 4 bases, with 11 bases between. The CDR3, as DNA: TGTGCCAGCAGTTACGGGCAGCTCCTCTATGGCTACACCTTC. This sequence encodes CASSYGQLLYGYTF.